The entry below gives a single T cell receptor beta chain sequence along with its context. The antigen remains unidentified. These data originate in a study of cytomegalovirus exposure and HLA in healthy donors. Overall study findings and caveats: Later analysis suggested most CMV-associated TCR beta chains were HLA-restricted. A later analysis reported that several of the most significant clusters appeared to be linked to common viral pathogens, among them Epstein-Barr virus. In a later analysis, at a false discovery rate of 0.05, under 20,000 TCR beta sequences were associated with HLA alleles. Specificity of three CMV-associated chains for CMV antigens was verified in vitro.

Trimming cost V 4 bases and J 3 bases, with 9 bases left between them. Germline V gene sequence: CDR1 SNHLY, CDR2 FYNNEI. CDR3 length equals 13 residues. 60 Vbeta and 13 Jbeta primers were used in PCR. Using immunoSEQ multiplex PCR, the repertoire was profiled, and TCRdb retains in-frame clones only, with some absent. The sample records over 85,000 clones, about four fifths being singletons. This chain joins TRBV2 and TRBJ2-5; D ambiguous. The material sequenced was PBMCs. This clonotype was obtained from a middle-aged woman in good health and CMV-seronegative. CDR3 coding DNA: TGTGCCAGCAGTGTGAGGTCAGAAGAGACCCAGTACTTC. This gives the protein CASSVRSEETQYF.